This T cell receptor (beta chain) is drawn from a study of blood T cells in healthy people across ages. For the second PCR, which ran for about 6 to 11 cycles, a sample-barcoded 5' primer and a J-beta primer mix were used. MiXCR, applied by TCRdb to the 5' RACE reads, yields one record per CDR3 protein. There are about 1,800,000 distinct CDR3 sequences in the sample; approximately 30% occur only once, and about 8% lies in the top ten. They isolated at least 6 million PBMCs from each sample. The length of the CDR3 is 13 residues. V lost 0 bases to trimming and J lost 6 bases, with 12 bases between them. Germline values: CDR1 GTSNPN, CDR2 SVGIG (reference sequence).

Sequencing was done on a sample of blood. The chain is built from TRBV30 and TRBJ2-7, with TRBD1 as a possible D gene (5 bases). This clonotype was obtained from a young woman in good health. The CDR3 reads CAWSVAQGGEQYF. The CDR3 nucleotides are TGTGCCTGGAGTGTAGCTCAGGGTGGCGAGCAGTACTTC.